This passage covers 32 T cell receptor beta chains from one sample sequenced in a study of cytomegalovirus exposure and HLA in healthy donors. Use of 60 Vbeta and 13 Jbeta primers characterized the PCR. The repertoire was sequenced with immunoSEQ multiplex PCR; TCRdb's copy has only in-frame clones and lacks some. The sample has 60,000 or so clones; about 80% are singletons. Sequenced sample: PBMCs. These receptors were taken from a man aged 35-49 years in good health and CMV-seronegative.

The rearrangement joins TRBV5-4 to TRBJ1-1; D unclear. The CDR3 sequence is 15 residues long. From germline, CDR1 is SGHNT and CDR2 YYREEE (reference sequence). V was clipped by 0 bases and J by 0 bases, with 9 bases between them. CDR3 nucleotide sequence: TGTGCCAGCAGCTTGGAGCAGGCTATGAACACTGAAGCTTTCTTT. It yields the protein CASSLEQAMNTEAFF.

This chain joins TRBV30 and TRBJ1-1; 7 nucleotides line up with TRBD1. The V and J ends lost 7 bases and 4 bases, in that order; junction bases with no gene match: 6. This CDR3 is 12 amino acids long. From germline, CDR1 is GTSNPN and CDR2 SVGIG (reference sequence). For the CDR3, the DNA is TGTGCCTCTGACAGGGCGGGCACTGAAGCTTTCTTT. It is translated as CASDRAGTEAFF.

J is TRBJ1-1 and V is TRBV11-3; possible D gene TRBD1, 6 bases. The V gene's germline CDR1 is SGHNT and CDR2 YENEEA. This CDR3 spans 16 amino acids. V was trimmed by 0 bases and J by 3 bases, leaving 14 bases between them. The CDR3 loop reads CASSLETQGRDTEAFF. The CDR3, as DNA: TGTGCCAGCAGCTTAGAGACACAGGGCCGGGACACTGAAGCTTTCTTT.

The J gene is TRBJ1-5, the V gene TRBV10-3, with a weak D call TRBD1 (6 bases). V lost 2 bases and J 4 bases, leaving 6 bases between the germline ends. Germline CDR1 ENHRY, CDR2 SYGVKD. The CDR3 loop spans 13 amino acids. The CDR3 loop is CAISEDRNQPQHF. In DNA, the CDR3 is TGTGCCATCAGTGAGGACAGGAATCAGCCCCAGCATTTT.

This chain links TRBV10-3 with TRBJ1-4, with unresolved D. The CDR3 consists of 14 residues. CDR1 is ENHRY, CDR2 SYGVKD, per germline. The V gene lost 2 bases and the J gene lost 4 bases, with 8 bases spanning the gap. CDR3 coding DNA: TGTGCCATCAGTGAGAACCGGTATAATGAAAAACTGTTTTTT. Its translation is CAISENRYNEKLFF.

CDR3 in DNA: TGTGCCAGCAGTTTCACCAGGGGGGCTGGAAACACCATATATTTT. Translation gives CASSFTRGAGNTIYF. This chain uses TRBV2 with TRBJ1-3, with 7 bases lining up with TRBD1. The CDR3 is 15 residues long. With V trimmed by 5 bases and J by 2 bases, 6 bases remained unmatched. Per germline, CDR1 SNHLY and CDR2 FYNNEI. Supplemented by reference TRBV2 and TRBJ1-3, the full variable domain reads EPEVTQTPSHQVTQMGQEVILRCVPISNHLYFYWYRQILGQKVEFLVSFYNNEISEKSEIFDDQFSVERPDGSNFTLKIRSTKLEDSAMYFCASSFTRGAGNTIYFGEGSWLTVV.

V usage is TRBV30 and J usage is TRBJ1-6; tentatively, D is TRBD1 (5 bases). V was pared by 0 bases and J by 7 bases, with 10 bases between. The CDR3 extends over 14 amino acids. CDR1 and CDR2 (germline): GTSNPN, SVGIG (reference sequence). The CDR3 DNA follows: TGTGCCTGGAGTGTTATAGGGGAAAATTCACCCCTCCACTTT. The encoded protein is CAWSVIGENSPLHF. The full variable domain, in which reference TRBV30 and TRBJ1-6 provide the parts outside the CDR3, is SQTIHQWPATLVQPVGSPLSLECTVEGTSNPNLYWYRQAAGRGLQLLFYSVGIGQISSEVPQNLSASRPQDRQFILSSKKLLLSDSGFYLCAWSVIGENSPLHFGNGTRLTVT.

The rearrangement links TRBV30 to TRBJ1-1, with 7 bases matching TRBD1. Trimming at V came to 7 bases and at J to 1 base, leaving 3 bases not matched to a gene. CDR1 is GTSNPN and CDR2 is SVGIG in the germline V gene (reference sequence). The CDR3 spans 12 residues. Here the CDR3 reads CASGQTNTEAFF. Written as DNA, the CDR3 is TGTGCCTCGGGACAGACGAACACTGAAGCTTTCTTT.

V and J are TRBV9 and TRBJ2-2, with D perhaps matching TRBD1 (6 bases). The CDR3 has 15 residues. Deletions cut 4 bases from V and 1 base from J, with 11 bases between. Germline CDR1 and CDR2: SGDLS and YYNGEE. CDR3 amino acids: CASSSQQGNTGELFF. CDR3 bases: TGTGCCAGCAGCTCGCAACAGGGGAACACCGGGGAGCTGTTTTTT. The whole variable domain, remainder taken from reference TRBV9 and TRBJ2-2, is DSGVTQTPKHLITATGQRVTLRCSPRSGDLSVYWYQQSLDQGLQFLIQYYNGEERAKGNILERFSAQQFPDLHSELNLSSLELGDSALYFCASSSQQGNTGELFFGEGSRLTVL.

This clone was counted only a few times. V gene TRBV6-5 combines with J gene TRBJ2-7; 11 bases are a match to TRBD1. The trim removed 5 bases at V and 2 bases at J, leaving 5 bases unmatched. This CDR3 region has 15 residues. Germline CDR1 and CDR2: MNHEY and SVGAGI. The CDR3 bases are TGTGCCAGCAGTCGGGGGACAGGGGGACCCTACGAGCAGTACTTC. Translating gives CASSRGTGGPYEQYF.

This clone was seen only once. The chain couples TRBV5-5 to TRBJ2-3, with a weak D call TRBD1 (7 bases). V lost 1 base, J lost 4 bases, and 10 bases lay in between. CDR3 size: 14 residues. Germline loops: CDR1 SGHKS, CDR2 YYEKEE (reference sequence). CDR3 loop: CASSLQGGADTQYF. CDR3 bases: TGTGCCAGCAGCTTGCAGGGGGGAGCAGATACGCAGTATTTT.

The chain recombines TRBV5-1 with TRBJ2-7; D perhaps matches TRBD2 (6 bases). V was cut by 4 bases and J by 7 bases, with 24 bases left in between. Germline V gene data show CDR1 as SGHRS and CDR2 as YFSETQ. This CDR3 has 16 amino acids. This CDR3 reads CASSAGGGESYREQYF. Written as DNA, the CDR3 is TGCGCCAGCAGCGCCGGCGGCGGGGAAAGCTACCGAGAGCAGTACTTC.

This clone came up once. V gene TRBV5-5 combines with J gene TRBJ1-1, with a tentative D call TRBD1 (6 bases). The CDR3 sequence is 14 residues long. Germline V gene lookup returns CDR1 SGHKS and CDR2 YYEKEE (reference sequence). V was pared by 4 bases and J by 0 bases, with 10 bases between. The CDR3: CASSAGTMNTEAFF. For the CDR3, the DNA is TGTGCCAGCAGCGCCGGGACAATGAACACTGAAGCTTTCTTT.

The chain recombines TRBV5-6 with TRBJ1-1; D perhaps matches TRBD1 (5 bases). Germline CDR1 is SGHDT and CDR2 is YYEEEE. The CDR3 spans 15 residues. V lost 0 bases and J lost 7, with 16 bases in between. The CDR3 coding sequence is TGTGCCAGCAGCTTGGTTACCCGCGGGGCCGGTGAAGCTTTCTTT. Translated, it gives CASSLVTRGAGEAFF.

This chain links TRBV19 with TRBJ1-3, with 9 bases lining up with TRBD1. The CDR3 is made up of 16 amino acids. The ends lost 3 bases at V and 2 bases at J; junction bases unmatched: 5. Germline values: CDR1 LNHDA, CDR2 SQIVND (reference sequence). The CDR3 DNA is TGTGCCAGTAGTATCTTCCGGACAGGGGCTGGAAACACCATATATTTT. Its protein is CASSIFRTGAGNTIYF.

The rearrangement links TRBV4-3 to TRBJ2-5; 9 positions agree with TRBD2. V lost 2 bases, J lost 5 bases, and 6 bases stayed unmatched. Per the germline V gene, CDR1 is LGHNA and CDR2 is YSLEER. The CDR3 contains 15 residues. This chain's CDR3 is CASSQISSGRETQYF. Written as DNA, the CDR3 is TGCGCCAGCAGCCAAATCTCGAGCGGGAGGGAGACCCAGTACTTC.

The rearrangement uses TRBV10-3 and TRBJ2-7, with a weak D call TRBD1 (5 bases). Trimming cost V 2 bases and J 4 bases, with 15 bases left between them. This CDR3 contains 15 residues. Germline loops: CDR1 ENHRY, CDR2 SYGVKD. The CDR3 nucleotides read TGTGCCATCAGTGAGAGCGACAGAAGGGCGTACGAGCAGTACTTC. Amino acid sequence: CAISESDRRAYEQYF.

The V gene is TRBV5-5, the J gene TRBJ2-1; TRBD2 might be the D (7 bases). The CDR3 has 18 residues. CDR1 is SGHKS and CDR2 is YYEKEE in the germline V gene (reference sequence). V was shortened by 0 bases and J by 7 bases, with 23 bases between the two germline ends. In nucleotides, the CDR3 is TGTGCCAGCAGCTTGGTTTGGGGGGGGCTGGGTTTATCAAATGAGCAGTTCTTC. It is translated as CASSLVWGGLGLSNEQFF.

The V and J genes are TRBV2 and TRBJ2-2; 11 bases align to TRBD1. The CDR3 consists of 18 residues. The germline V gene has CDR1 SNHLY and CDR2 FYNNEI. J was trimmed by 4 bases and V by 0 bases; bases with no gene match: 7. The CDR3 protein is CASSEALWTGGGTGELFF. The CDR3 bases are TGTGCCAGCAGTGAAGCGCTTTGGACAGGGGGCGGCACCGGGGAGCTGTTTTTT.

There are a few counts of this clone. The chain joins TRBV19 to TRBJ1-5, with D unresolved. The CDR3 is made up of 15 amino acids. Germline lookup yields CDR1 LNHDA and CDR2 SQIVND (reference sequence). The germline V and J ends were trimmed by 2 bases and 0 bases, with 8 bases remaining between them. For the CDR3, the DNA is TGTGCCAGTAGTATATACGCAGATAGCAATCAGCCCCAGCATTTT. Amino acid sequence: CASSIYADSNQPQHF. Combining the CDR3 with reference TRBV19 and TRBJ1-5 gives the whole variable domain DGGITQSPKYLFRKEGQNVTLSCEQNLNHDAMYWYRQDPGQGLRLIYYSQIVNDFQKGDIAEGYSVSREKKESFPLTVTSAQKNPTAFYLCASSIYADSNQPQHFGDGTRLSIL.

CDR3 amino acids: CASTFKQGKFDEQFF. In DNA, the CDR3 is TGTGCCAGCACCTTCAAACAGGGGAAGTTCGATGAGCAGTTCTTC. J is TRBJ2-1 and V is TRBV6-4; the match to TRBD1 covers 7 bases. Trimming at V came to 7 bases and at J to 8 bases, leaving 14 bases not matched to a gene. There are 15 residues in the CDR3. The V gene's germline CDR1 is MRHNA and CDR2 SNTAGT.

The CDR3 region has the DNA TGTGCCAGCGGGGAGACAACGCTGTCCGAGCAGTACTTC. Encoded protein: CASGETTLSEQYF. The chain couples TRBV7-6 to TRBJ2-7; D is possibly TRBD2 (5 bases). Germline V gives CDR1 SGHVS, CDR2 FNYEAQ. The CDR3 runs to 13 residues. Trimming removed 8 bases from V and 6 bases from J, with 17 bases in between. The full variable domain, its missing parts supplied by reference TRBV7-6 and TRBJ2-7, is GAGVSQSPRYKVTKRGQDVALRCDPISGHVSLYWYRQALGQGPEFLTYFNYEAQQDKSGLPNDRFSAERPEGSISTLTIQRTEQRDSAMYRCASGETTLSEQYFGPGTRLTVT.

The chain combines TRBV4-3 with TRBJ2-7; maybe TRBD2 (5 bases). The CDR3 sequence is 14 residues long. V dropped 4 bases and J dropped 3 bases, with 13 bases sitting between them. Germline CDR1 reads LGHNA; CDR2 reads YSLEER. The CDR3 region has the DNA TGCGCCAGCAGCCCCTCCGACGGGAACTACGAGCAGTACTTC. This gives the protein CASSPSDGNYEQYF.

The rearrangement uses TRBV4-3 and TRBJ2-6, with TRBD2 as a possible D gene (7 bases). The CDR3 covers 18 residues. Germline CDR1 reads LGHNA; CDR2 reads YSLEER. Trimming removed 2 bases from V and 4 bases from J, with 18 bases in between. CDR3 loop: CASSQTGGPILGANVLTF. The CDR3 bases are TGCGCCAGCAGCCAAACGGGGGGCCCGATCCTCGGGGCCAACGTCCTGACTTTC.

A remark on this clone: Since no conserved phenylalanine or tryptophan closes the CDR3, a read error is the likely cause. The V gene is TRBV6-5, the J gene TRBJ2-7; D possibly corresponds to TRBD1 (6 bases). The CDR3 covers 15 residues. In germline, CDR1 is MNHEY, CDR2 SVGAGI. With 1 base removed from V and 1 base from J, the gap between germline ends came to 11 bases. CDR3 sequence: CASSYYTGNSYEQYL. The DNA for the CDR3 is TGTGCCAGCAGTTACTATACAGGGAATTCCTACGAGCAGTACCTC.

V gene TRBV7-8 combines with J gene TRBJ2-1, with TRBD2 matching 9 bases. V lost 4 bases to trimming and J lost 0 bases; unmatched junction nucleotides: 13. Germline V gene data show CDR1 as SGHVS and CDR2 as FQNEAQ. This CDR3 has 19 residues. The CDR3 nucleotides are TGTGCCAGCAGCTCTTTGGTAGCGGGAGCTCTTGGCTCCTACAATGAGCAGTTCTTC. Translated: CASSSLVAGALGSYNEQFF.

The V gene is TRBV29-1, the J gene TRBJ2-6; weak D call: TRBD2 (5 bases). CDR3 size: 14 residues. The V gene lost 4 bases and the J gene lost 0 bases, with 7 bases spanning the gap. CDR1 is SQVTM and CDR2 is ANQGSEA in the germline V gene. The CDR3 DNA reads TGCAGCGTTGGGGAGATCTCTGGGGCCAACGTCCTGACTTTC. Translation gives CSVGEISGANVLTF.

The chain employs TRBV19 and TRBJ1-5; TRBD1 agrees at 7 bases. CDR1 and CDR2 from the germline V gene are LNHDA and SQIVND (reference sequence). The CDR3 loop spans 18 amino acids. Trimming removed 6 bases from V and 0 bases from J; junction bases left unmatched: 14. In DNA form, the CDR3 reads TGTGCCAGTAGGACCCGGGACAGTGGGAGCTATAGCAATCAGCCCCAGCATTTT. This encodes CASRTRDSGSYSNQPQHF.

This chain connects TRBV30 to TRBJ1-2; 7 bases fit TRBD1. The CDR3 is 17 residues long. With V trimmed by 0 bases and J by 5 bases, 15 bases remained unmatched. From germline, CDR1 is GTSNPN and CDR2 SVGIG (reference sequence). The CDR3 region has the DNA TGTGCCTGGAGTGTACCCCGTCTAAGGGGGCAAAATTATGGCTACACCTTC. This sequence encodes CAWSVPRLRGQNYGYTF.

The rearrangement links TRBV7-8 to TRBJ1-4, with 9 bases matching TRBD1. Germline-derived CDR1 and CDR2 are SGHVS and FQNEAQ. CDR3 length equals 16 residues. Trimming took 4 bases from V and 6 from J; bases not matched to a gene: 9. DNA of the CDR3: TGTGCCAGCAGCTCGGGAGTATGGACAGGGGATGAAAAACTGTTTTTT. Its protein is CASSSGVWTGDEKLFF. The whole variable domain, remainder taken from reference TRBV7-8 and TRBJ1-4, is GAGVSQSPRYKVAKRGQDVALRCDPISGHVSLFWYQQALGQGPEFLTYFQNEAQLDKSGLPSDRFFAERPEGSVSTLKIQRTQQEDSAVYLCASSSGVWTGDEKLFFGSGTQLSVL.

The rearrangement uses TRBV7-3 and TRBJ1-4; D is ambiguous. V was shortened by 5 bases and J by 8 bases, with 15 bases between the two germline ends. The CDR3 sequence is 14 residues long. CDR1 is SGHTA, CDR2 FQGTGA, per germline. The chain's CDR3 is CASSLGVVSEKLFF. The DNA of the CDR3 is TGTGCCAGCAGCCTGGGAGTGGTGAGCGAAAAACTGTTTTTT.

The CDR3 nucleotides are TGTGCCAGCAGCCTTCTAGCGGGCAGACTCTATGAGCAGTTCTTC. Protein: CASSLLAGRLYEQFF. The gene calls are TRBV6-5 and TRBJ2-1; 8 nucleotides align to TRBD2. This CDR3 region has 15 residues. With 6 bases clipped from V and 8 bases from J, the junction kept 12 bases outside the gene matches. The germline CDR1 and CDR2 sequences are MNHEY and SVGAGI.